A single sample is the source of the 25 T cell receptor beta chains below, sequenced in a study of blood T cell repertoires in COVID-19. Assay: immunoSEQ multiplex PCR; the TCRdb copy retains only in-frame clones and omits some. The table shows around 130,000 clones, with just over 75% occurring only once. What was sequenced was peripheral blood. These receptor sequences come from a human donor in a cohort sampled during active COVID-19.

This chain joins TRBV9 and TRBJ1-1, with TRBD1 matching over 8 bases. The CDR3 is 13 residues long. The germline CDR1 and CDR2 sequences are SGDLS and YYNGEE. Trimming at V came to 7 bases and at J to 5 bases, leaving 7 bases not matched to a gene. The CDR3: CASGIQGGTEAFF. As DNA, the CDR3 is TGTGCCAGCGGAATACAGGGGGGAACTGAAGCTTTCTTT.

This chain connects TRBV6-5 to TRBJ1-3, with D possibly TRBD1 on 6 matching bases. The CDR3 sequence is 14 residues long. V dropped 7 bases and J dropped 1 base, with 11 bases sitting between them. Germline lookup yields CDR1 MNHEY and CDR2 SVGAGI. The CDR3 DNA sequence: TGTGCCAGCACCAAGGGGGGGTCTGGAAACACCATATATTTT. Translating it yields CASTKGGSGNTIYF.

V gene TRBV7-9 combines with J gene TRBJ1-6, with 7 positions matching TRBD1. The J segment lost 9 bases and the V segment lost 5 bases, leaving 7 bases of the junction unmatched. The CDR3 sequence is 14 residues long. CDR1 and CDR2 from the germline V gene are SEHNR and FQNEAQ (reference sequence). CDR3 region: CASSPGTESSPLHF. CDR3 in DNA: TGTGCCAGCAGCCCTGGGACAGAGAGTTCACCCCTCCACTTT.

The chain employs TRBV18 and TRBJ1-6; 9 bases are a match to TRBD1. CDR1 KGHSH and CDR2 LQKENI come from the germline V gene. The CDR3 consists of 16 residues. Trimming removed 4 bases from V and 9 bases from J; junction bases left unmatched: 10. CDR3 in DNA: TGTGCCAGCTCACTATCGGGACAGGGAGACGGTTCACCCCTCCACTTT. It yields the protein CASSLSGQGDGSPLHF.

The chain's CDR3 is CASSLVGGGAAYNEQFF. CDR3 coding DNA: TGTGCCAGCAGCTTGGTCGGCGGGGGGGCCGCATACAATGAGCAGTTCTTC. The chain links TRBV5-6 to TRBJ2-1, with 9 bases aligning to TRBD2. Losses at the gene ends were 0 bases for V and 4 bases for J; bases not matched to a gene: 8. In germline, CDR1 is SGHDT, CDR2 YYEEEE. The CDR3 has 17 amino acids. The full variable domain, in which reference TRBV5-6 and TRBJ2-1 provide the parts outside the CDR3, is DAGVTQSPTHLIKTRGQQVTLRCSPKSGHDTVSWYQQALGQGPQFIFQYYEEEERQRGNFPDRFSGHQFPNYSSELNVNALLLGDSALYLCASSLVGGGAAYNEQFFGPGTRLTVL.

This clone appeared a single time. CDR3 nucleotides: TGTGCCAGCAGCTTAGCTGAGGGCGAGCAGTACTTC. Its translation: CASSLAEGEQYF. The chain combines TRBV7-8 with TRBJ2-7, with D maybe TRBD2 (5 bases). The CDR3 sequence is 12 residues long. The germline gives CDR1 SGHVS, CDR2 FQNEAQ. V lost 0 bases and J 6 bases, leaving 6 bases between the germline ends.

This clone was observed a handful of times. The chain links TRBV12-5 to TRBJ1-6; the D is unclear. V dropped 5 bases and J dropped 0 bases, with 11 bases sitting between them. The germline CDR1 and CDR2 sequences are LGHNT and FRNRAP. CDR3 length: 16 amino acids. CDR3 DNA: TGTGCTAGTGGTCCCCTGGAGAGCTCCTATAATTCACCCCTCCACTTT. Residues: CASGPLESSYNSPLHF.

The rearrangement joins TRBV7-9 to TRBJ2-5, with D unclear. This CDR3 is built from 15 residues. V was trimmed by 5 bases and J by 0 bases, leaving 13 bases between them. Germline CDR1 SEHNR, CDR2 FQNEAQ (reference sequence). The CDR3 spells CASSRYGRYQETQYF. The CDR3 nucleotides are TGTGCCAGCAGCCGGTACGGCAGGTACCAAGAGACCCAGTACTTC.

This clone was picked up one time. The J gene is TRBJ2-1, the V gene TRBV18; 11 nucleotides match TRBD1. CDR3 length equals 18 residues. V shed 0 bases, J shed 6 bases, and the junction held 10 bases outside the gene matches. In germline, CDR1 is KGHSH, CDR2 LQKENI. CDR3 residues: CASSPPWTGGPGSNEQFF. CDR3 in DNA: TGTGCCAGCTCACCACCCTGGACAGGGGGCCCTGGTTCCAATGAGCAGTTCTTC.

The chain couples TRBV6-5 to TRBJ2-7; the D gene is possibly TRBD2 (5 bases). V was shortened by 6 bases and J by 7 bases, with 16 bases between the two germline ends. The CDR3 is 13 residues long. Germline-derived CDR1 and CDR2 are MNHEY and SVGAGI. The CDR3 sequence: CASRRPGSGEQYF. The CDR3, as DNA: TGTGCCAGCAGGCGCCCGGGCTCGGGGGAGCAGTACTTC.

The chain is built from TRBV9 and TRBJ2-1; possible D gene TRBD1, 6 bases. The CDR3 totals 14 residues. The V gene's germline CDR1 is SGDLS and CDR2 YYNGEE. V lost 3 bases and J 4 bases, leaving 11 bases between the germline ends. The CDR3 DNA reads TGTGCCAGCAGCGGAGGGACAATTTACAATGAGCAGTTCTTC. Translating gives CASSGGTIYNEQFF.

The chain carries TRBV5-4 and TRBJ2-2; TRBD1 aligns across 8 bases. CDR3 length: 16 amino acids. Trimming removed 0 bases from V and 6 bases from J; junction bases left unmatched: 7. Germline V gene data show CDR1 as SGHNT and CDR2 as YYREEE (reference sequence). The CDR3: CASSLASGGYAGELFF. The DNA for the CDR3 is TGTGCCAGCAGCTTGGCTTCAGGGGGCTATGCCGGGGAGCTGTTTTTT.

The chain links TRBV5-6 to TRBJ1-2; D call uncertain. The V end was cut by 4 bases, the J end by 7 bases, with 5 bases between. CDR3 size: 10 residues. Germline CDR1 is SGHDT and CDR2 is YYEEEE. The CDR3 spells CASSGRGYTF. In nucleotides, the CDR3 is TGTGCCAGCAGCGGGCGTGGCTACACCTTC.

The rearrangement links TRBV28 to TRBJ2-5; the D gene is possibly TRBD2 (5 bases). Germline V gives CDR1 MDHEN, CDR2 SYDVKM. The CDR3 has 16 residues. Between the trimmed V and J ends, which lost 6 bases and 2 bases, there was a span of 19 bases. The CDR3 nucleotides are TGTGCCAGCAGAAACCCTCTTCCCGGGGAGCAAGAGACCCAGTACTTC. Translated: CASRNPLPGEQETQYF.

The chain uses TRBV24-1 and TRBJ2-3, with no clear D. Looked up from germline, CDR1 is KGHDR and CDR2 is SFDVKD. The V end lost 4 bases, the J end lost 1 base, and 11 bases lay between the germline ends. This CDR3 has 15 residues. CDR3 sequence: CATSDLGLGTDTQYF. As DNA, the CDR3 is TGTGCCACCAGTGACCTAGGCCTAGGCACAGATACGCAGTATTTT.

The rearrangement joins TRBV29-1 to TRBJ2-1, with D perhaps TRBD1 (6 bases). Trimming took 2 bases from V and 6 from J, leaving 14 bases between them. CDR1 is SQVTM and CDR2 is ANQGSEA in the germline V gene. The CDR3 totals 14 residues. For the CDR3, the DNA is TGCAGCGTTGAATGGTGGGGGCTGGTCAATGAGCAGTTCTTC. It encodes CSVEWWGLVNEQFF.

The chain links TRBV27 to TRBJ2-1, with 7 nucleotides matching TRBD1. Germline CDR1 and CDR2: MNHEY and SMNVEV (reference sequence). The ends lost 6 bases at V and 4 bases at J; junction bases unmatched: 9. The CDR3 has 15 amino acids. Here the CDR3 reads CASSQTGPGYNEQFF. The CDR3 DNA sequence: TGTGCCAGCAGCCAGACAGGGCCCGGGTACAATGAGCAGTTCTTC.

The V gene is TRBV2, the J gene TRBJ1-6, with a tentative D call TRBD1 (5 bases). This CDR3 is built from 14 residues. V lost 6 bases and J lost 7, with 13 bases in between. Germline V gene lookup returns CDR1 SNHLY and CDR2 FYNNEI. The CDR3 protein is CASRGPGGNSPLHF. The CDR3, as DNA: TGTGCCAGCAGGGGGCCCGGTGGAAATTCACCCCTCCACTTT.

The genes are TRBV10-3 and TRBJ2-7; 10 bases fit TRBD1. V was pared by 9 bases and J by 3 bases, with 8 bases of the junction left unmatched. This CDR3 region has 14 residues. Germline assignment: CDR1 ENHRY and CDR2 SYGVKD. This CDR3 is CAIQSGQGRYEQYF. In DNA form, the CDR3 reads TGTGCCATACAGTCGGGACAGGGGCGCTACGAGCAGTACTTC.

The chain uses TRBV19 and TRBJ2-5; 8 bases match TRBD1. The CDR3 is made up of 14 amino acids. Per germline, CDR1 LNHDA and CDR2 SQIVND (reference sequence). With V trimmed by 5 bases and J by 1 base, 3 bases remained unmatched. The CDR3: CASSVGTGQETQYF. The CDR3 bases are TGTGCCAGTAGTGTAGGGACAGGCCAAGAGACCCAGTACTTC.

This chain links TRBV5-8 with TRBJ1-2; perhaps TRBD1 as D (6 bases). The V gene's germline CDR1 is SGHTS and CDR2 YDEGEE. The CDR3 is 8 residues long. The CDR3: CRGYGYTF. The CDR3 coding sequence is TGTAGGGGGTATGGCTACACCTTC.

This clone has only a few counts. The chain links TRBV12-3 or TRBV12-4 to TRBJ2-7, with a tentative D call TRBD1 (5 bases). V was shortened by 1 base and J by 4 bases, with 8 bases between the two germline ends. The CDR3 has 13 residues. The chain's CDR3 is CASSLGQPYEQYF. CDR3 nucleotides: TGTGCCAGCAGTTTAGGACAGCCGTACGAGCAGTACTTC.

V usage is TRBV7-3 and J usage is TRBJ2-1; TRBD1 matches 7 bases. V shed 10 bases, J shed 7 bases, and the junction held 10 bases outside the gene matches. Germline assignment: CDR1 SGHTA and CDR2 FQGTGA. The CDR3 runs 13 residues. The CDR3 DNA reads as TGTGCCACCAGACAGGGCCCGACTAATGAGCAGTTCTTC. Translated, it gives CATRQGPTNEQFF.

The J gene is TRBJ1-1, the V gene TRBV10-3; D not certain. From germline, CDR1 is ENHRY and CDR2 SYGVKD. Trimming took 6 bases from V and 3 from J, leaving 11 bases between them. The CDR3 extends over 13 amino acids. CDR3 sequence: CAIRALGDTEAFF. In nucleotides, the CDR3 is TGTGCCATCAGGGCCCTCGGGGACACTGAAGCTTTCTTT.

The rearrangement links TRBV27 to TRBJ2-2, with a possible D match to TRBD2 (7 bases). Germline V gives CDR1 MNHEY, CDR2 SMNVEV (reference sequence). Trimming stripped 2 bases from V and 1 base from J, with 14 bases between. CDR3 size: 17 residues. CDR3 amino acids: CASSLRVGGGNTGELFF. CDR3 nucleotides: TGTGCCAGCAGTTTAAGAGTGGGAGGGGGGAACACCGGGGAGCTGTTTTTT.